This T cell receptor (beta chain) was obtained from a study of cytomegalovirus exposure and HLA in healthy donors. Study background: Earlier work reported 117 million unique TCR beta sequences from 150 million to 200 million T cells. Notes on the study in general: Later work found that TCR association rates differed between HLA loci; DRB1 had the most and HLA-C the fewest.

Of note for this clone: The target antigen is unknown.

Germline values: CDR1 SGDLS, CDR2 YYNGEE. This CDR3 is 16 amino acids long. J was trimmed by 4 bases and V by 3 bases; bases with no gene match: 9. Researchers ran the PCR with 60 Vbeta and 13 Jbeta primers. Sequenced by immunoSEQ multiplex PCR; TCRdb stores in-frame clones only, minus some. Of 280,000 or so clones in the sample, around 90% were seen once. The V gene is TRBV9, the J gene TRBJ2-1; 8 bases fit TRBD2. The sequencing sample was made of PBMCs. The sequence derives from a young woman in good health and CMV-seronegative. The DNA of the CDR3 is TGTGCCAGCAGCGGGGGGCCGGGACTAGATTACAATGAGCAGTTCTTC. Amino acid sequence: CASSGGPGLDYNEQFF.